This T cell receptor (beta chain) stems from a study of blood T cells in healthy people across ages (dated by TCRdb to about 2015). Study-wide context: In model experiments, template switching captured roughly one uniquely barcoded TCR beta cDNA molecule for every two T cells. Using deep sequencing normalized with unique cDNA molecular identifiers, the study measured how TCR beta repertoire diversity changes with age. The donors were divided into four age groups: young (average around 16 years), middle-aged (around 41), aged (about 62) and long-lived (about 79). To avoid experimental bias, donors of different ages were spread randomly across the sequencing lanes. The study analyzed two additional independent replicas of 1 million unique cDNA reads from the same blood draw for two donors, one aged 18 to 29 and one aged 80 or older. Results the study describes overall, beyond this receptor: Estimates of total diversity based on one million sequenced T cells were considered lower bounds and underestimates. Because the CMV infection status of the donors was unknown, age-related changes in expanded clonotypes may potentially have been confounded. Observed TCR beta diversity per million T cells fell roughly linearly with age, and a significant reduction was already apparent by age around 40. The long-lived group showed more naive CD4+ T cells, fewer expanded clones and increased TCR diversity than the aged group, suggesting age selection. Because profiling used bulk unsorted PBMCs, naive and antigen-experienced compartments could not be compared conclusively. A strong correlation was found between observed TCR beta diversity and the percentage of naive T cells measured by flow cytometry.

This clonotype was counted a few times. Its target antigen remains unknown. Base quality data are lacking; no much larger clone is found one base away. The roughly 39 donors, aged about 6 to 95 years, were systemically healthy Caucasian individuals from Russia. Roughly 11 milliliters of peripheral blood were drawn from each donor into EDTA-treated Vacutainer tubes. PBMCs were isolated by Ficoll-Paque density-gradient centrifugation, with at least 7 million obtained per sample. Total RNA, at least 6 micrograms per sample, was extracted from PBMCs with Trizol reagent. The percentages of naive CD45RAhigh/CD27high T cells were determined by flow cytometry on a PBMC aliquot from every donor. Library construction relied on 5' RACE. Sequencing was carried out with an Illumina HiSeq 2500. The second PCR ran for roughly 7 to 11 cycles and used a J-beta primer mix along with a sample-barcoded 5' primer. A template-switch 5' adaptor carrying 12 random nucleotides introduced a unique molecular identifier onto each TCR beta cDNA molecule. Each sample yielded at least 2.5 million CDR3-containing paired-end reads. First-strand cDNA was synthesized from all RNA with the Mint cDNA synthesis kit, primed by a TRBC-specific oligonucleotide. After uracil-DNA glycosylase treatment, a first 18-cycle PCR used universal primers M1SS and BC2_uni_R on all cDNA. The paper's data handling went like this. For normalization, 1 million high-quality reads, each with a distinct molecular identifier, were randomly selected from each sample. Instead of being binned into consensus sequences, reads with shared molecular identifiers were discarded. MiTCR, set to a Q25 quality threshold and the strictest error-elimination algorithm, was used for CDR3 identification, clonotype clustering and error correction. A nonparametric unseen species model using Euler transformation provided a lower-bound estimate of total TCR beta diversity. TCRdb's own reprocessing of the public reads used fastp at Q25 and MiXCR and kept productive beta chains. Every distinct CDR3 protein forms one entry, paired with its most common genes and DNA. What appears here as the V and J calls and clone size reflects TCRdb's work, not the paper's. For this sample the table gives approximately 800,000 distinct CDR3 sequences, of which 56% were detected only once. The top ten clonotypes cover 20% to 30% of the sample.

The sequence came from a man aged 35-49 years in good health. Material: blood.

The DNA sequence is TGCAGTGCTTCCCAAACTAGGGACGAGCAGTACTTC. Translation gives CSASQTRDEQYF. This chain joins TRBV20-1 to TRBJ2-7; the D segment could be TRBD2, given 5 matching bases. From the germline V gene (reference sequence), CDR1 is DFQATT and CDR2 is SNEGSKA. The CDR3 covers 12 residues, taking in both the cysteine and the phenylalanine. The read is trimmed to its CDR3 DNA, 36 bases read in frame from base 1. Relative to germline, V is 5 bases shorter and J is 5 bases shorter, with 13 bases between their ends.